The clone carrying this T cell receptor beta chain was recorded a few times. Its antigen is undetermined. This sample stems from a study of beta chain features in type 1 diabetes. Points from the study as a whole: TCRB CDR3s from Type 1 diabetes patients were moderately but significantly shorter in all four CD4+ subsets.

On average, the one heparinised blood draw given by each donor was about 100 mL. Populations obtained by sorting all exceeded 95% purity. Reverse transcription of all isolated RNA meant that expressed TCRB transcripts were sequenced. TCRdb's table, derived via immunoSEQ multiplex PCR, lists solely in-frame clones and lacks some. The sample gives 200,000 to 300,000 clones, roughly 14% of which show up once; roughly 0.02% is in the top ten. What was sequenced was naive CD4+ T cells from blood. This TCR came from a man in his thirties or forties with type 1 diabetes.

The CDR3 reads CASNSDRPERRSYEQYF. Here the CDR3 DNA reads TGTGCCAGCAATTCCGACAGGCCAGAGCGACGCTCCTACGAGCAGTACTTC. V and J are TRBV7-9 and TRBJ2-7; D may be TRBD1 (6 bases). Germline V gene data show CDR1 as SEHNR and CDR2 as FQNEAQ (reference sequence). The CDR3 has 17 amino acids. The V gene lost 7 bases and the J gene lost 0 bases, with 22 bases spanning the gap.